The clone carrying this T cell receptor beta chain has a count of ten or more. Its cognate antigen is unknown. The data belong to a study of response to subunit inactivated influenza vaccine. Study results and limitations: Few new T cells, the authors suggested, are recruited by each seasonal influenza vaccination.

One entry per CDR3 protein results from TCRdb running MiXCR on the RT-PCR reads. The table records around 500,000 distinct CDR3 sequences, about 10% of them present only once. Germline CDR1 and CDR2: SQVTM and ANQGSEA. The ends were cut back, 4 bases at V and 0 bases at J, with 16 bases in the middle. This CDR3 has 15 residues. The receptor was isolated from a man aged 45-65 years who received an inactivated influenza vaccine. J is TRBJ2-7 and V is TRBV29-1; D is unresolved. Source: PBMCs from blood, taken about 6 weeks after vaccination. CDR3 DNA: TGCAGCGTTGTGTTTCGGCAGCTGAACTCCTACGAGCAGTACTTC. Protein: CSVVFRQLNSYEQYF.